The source of this T cell receptor beta chain is a study of shared clonotypes between healthy human individuals. Broader study findings: Non-shared clonotypes had lower generation probabilities than clonotypes shared by all four sorted-subset donors. Sorted-subset sequencing, rarefaction showed, was incomplete despite large depth. Researchers found naive subsets generally carried larger estimated richness than memory subsets.

Clones were sequenced by immunoSEQ multiplex PCR, and TCRdb holds only the in-frame ones, with some missing. Among about 600,000 clones listed, around 95% were seen once. Comments on this clone: Its antigen remains unidentified.

The trim removed 1 base at V and 0 bases at J, leaving 12 bases unmatched. There are 18 residues in the CDR3. CDR1 and CDR2 from the germline V gene are MNHEY and SMNVEV (reference sequence). The naive CD8 fraction comprised CD45RO-negative cells positively selected for CCR7 and excluded terminally differentiated effector memory CD45RA+ cells. The rearrangement links TRBV27 to TRBJ2-7; 7 bases are shared with TRBD1. The TCR was taken from a woman aged 25 to 39 in good health. The material sequenced was naive CD8+ T cells sorted from blood. Here the CDR3 DNA reads TGTGCCAGCAGTTTATTTCCCCTTTCCGGGACAGCCTCCTACGAGCAGTACTTC. Its protein is CASSLFPLSGTASYEQYF.